Below, 5 T cell receptor beta chains from the same sample are listed, as sequenced in a study of cytomegalovirus exposure and HLA in healthy donors. A multiplex PCR was run with 60 Vbeta primers and 13 Jbeta primers. Sequenced by immunoSEQ multiplex PCR; TCRdb stores in-frame clones only, minus some. The sample holds a few hundred thousand clones; more than 60% are singletons and the top ten take roughly 1.9%. What was sequenced was PBMCs. These receptors were obtained from a woman aged 25 to 39 in good health and CMV-seronegative.

The chain uses TRBV6-6 and TRBJ1-1; D is possibly TRBD1 (5 bases). V was shortened by 6 bases and J by 4 bases, with 15 bases between the two germline ends. The germline V gene encodes CDR1 MNHNY and CDR2 SVGAGI (reference sequence). This CDR3 is built from 14 residues. CDR3 in DNA: TGTGCCAGCAGGGTGGGGGGGTTGAGCACTGAAGCTTTCTTT. Its translation: CASRVGGLSTEAFF.

The V call is TRBV5-6, the J call TRBJ2-5; perhaps TRBD2 as D (7 bases). V gave up 6 bases and J gave up 4 bases, with 19 bases separating them. Germline assignment: CDR1 SGHDT and CDR2 YYEEEE. The CDR3 runs to 15 residues. CDR3 residues: CASIASGGRGETQYF. The DNA for the CDR3 is TGTGCCAGCATCGCGTCGGGGGGCCGGGGAGAGACCCAGTACTTC.

The chain employs TRBV7-8 and TRBJ2-5; a possible D gene is TRBD2 (7 bases). The CDR3 is 16 residues long. Trimming shortened V by 3 bases and J by 5 bases, and 19 bases separated the two germline ends. The germline gives CDR1 SGHVS, CDR2 FQNEAQ. The CDR3 nucleotides are TGTGCCAGCAGCTTGGGCGTGAGGGGGGGCCTGGAGACCCAGTACTTC. This translates into CASSLGVRGGLETQYF. Together with reference TRBV7-8 and TRBJ2-5, the CDR3 gives the full variable domain: GAGVSQSPRYKVAKRGQDVALRCDPISGHVSLFWYQQALGQGPEFLTYFQNEAQLDKSGLPSDRFFAERPEGSVSTLKIQRTQQEDSAVYLCASSLGVRGGLETQYFGPGTRLLVL.

This rearrangement joins TRBV5-1 to TRBJ1-1; D not certain. The CDR3 consists of 15 residues. Germline CDR1 SGHRS, CDR2 YFSETQ. V gave up 0 bases and J gave up 3 bases, with 12 bases separating them. Here the CDR3 DNA reads TGCGCCAGCAGCTTGGCCGCGTTCTCTTACACTGAAGCTTTCTTT. It codes for CASSLAAFSYTEAFF.

This clone has only a few counts. This CDR3 reads CASSAGLPNTGELFF. For the CDR3, the DNA is TGTGCCAGCAGCGCGGGACTACCGAACACCGGGGAGCTGTTTTTT. The chain couples TRBV9 to TRBJ2-2; 7 bases match TRBD2. This CDR3 has 15 residues. Germline CDR1 is SGDLS and CDR2 is YYNGEE. V dropped 3 bases and J dropped 0; count of bases not matched to a gene: 2.